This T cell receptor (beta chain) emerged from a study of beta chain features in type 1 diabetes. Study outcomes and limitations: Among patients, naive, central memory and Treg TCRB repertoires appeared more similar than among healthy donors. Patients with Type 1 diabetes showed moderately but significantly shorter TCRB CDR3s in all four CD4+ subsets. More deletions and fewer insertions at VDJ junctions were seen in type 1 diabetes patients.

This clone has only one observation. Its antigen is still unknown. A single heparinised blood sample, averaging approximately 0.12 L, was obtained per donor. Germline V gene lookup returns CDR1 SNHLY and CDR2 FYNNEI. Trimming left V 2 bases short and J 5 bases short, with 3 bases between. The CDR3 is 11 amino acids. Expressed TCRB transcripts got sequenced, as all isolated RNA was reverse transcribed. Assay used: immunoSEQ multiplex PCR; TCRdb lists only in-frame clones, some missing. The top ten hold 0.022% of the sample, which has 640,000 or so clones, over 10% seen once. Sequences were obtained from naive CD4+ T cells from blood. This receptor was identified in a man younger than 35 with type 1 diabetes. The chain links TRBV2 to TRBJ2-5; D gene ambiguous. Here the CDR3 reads CASSEYETQYF. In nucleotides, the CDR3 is TGTGCCAGCAGTGAATATGAGACCCAGTACTTC. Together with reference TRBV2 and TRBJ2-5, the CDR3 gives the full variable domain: EPEVTQTPSHQVTQMGQEVILRCVPISNHLYFYWYRQILGQKVEFLVSFYNNEISEKSEIFDDQFSVERPDGSNFTLKIRSTKLEDSAMYFCASSEYETQYFGPGTRLLVL.